This T cell receptor (beta chain) was sequenced for a study of radiotherapy plus CTLA-4 blockade in lung cancer. The overall study: Among enrolled patients, about 18% responded and 30% to 40% achieved disease control.

Looked up from germline, CDR1 is SNHLY and CDR2 is FYNNEI. V was clipped by 7 bases and J by 6 bases, with 14 bases between them. This CDR3 comprises 13 residues. Lung cancer patients with chemo-refractory metastatic non-small-cell disease were given focal radiation plus CTLA-4 blockade with ipilimumab. This table comes from immunoSEQ multiplex PCR, and its TCRdb copy is limited to in-frame clones, with some not included. The sample has about 32,000 clones, 75% to 85% seen once. The chain has TRBV2 and TRBJ2-3; no definite D call. The TCR originated in a human donor with non-small cell lung cancer that progressed on radiotherapy plus ipilimumab. Specimen: peripheral blood, collected from a patient treated with radiotherapy plus ipilimumab. The CDR3 loop is CASTRIIWDTQYF. The DNA of the CDR3 is TGTGCCAGCACTAGAATCATATGGGATACGCAGTATTTT.